The rows below give T cell receptor beta chains drawn from one sample of a study of OX40 agonist ivuxolimab in advanced cancers. Measured with immunoSEQ multiplex PCR; TCRdb has only the in-frame clones, and not every one. The sample contains 90,000 or so clones, about 90% of which appear only once. The sequenced sample was CD4+ or CD8+ T cells sorted from blood, obtained in a trial of the OX40 agonist ivuxolimab. These receptor sequences come from an adult with an advanced solid tumor such as melanoma, head and neck, liver or kidney cancer. Both conserved end residues are part of each CDR3. The D gene is left open where the match is weak. The listing skips clone size in some rows; elsewhere it reads once, few, many or a size class.

>TRBV29-1|TRBJ2-6|NA|NA
CSVAGRDGANVLTF
TGCAGCGTCGCGGGCCGGGATGGGGCCAACGTCCTGACTTTC
>TRBV9|TRBJ1-3|NA|NA
CASSVGSSGNTIYF
TGTGCCAGCAGCGTGGGGAGCTCTGGAAACACCATATATTTT
>TRBV27|TRBJ1-2|TRBD1|NA
CASALGGRGIHGYTF
TGTGCCAGCGCCCTGGGGGGCAGGGGGATCCATGGCTACACCTTC
>TRBV5-6|TRBJ2-3|NA|NA
CASSFPGF
TGTGCCAGCAGCTTTCCCGGTTTT
>TRBV11-2|TRBJ1-5|NA|NA
CASSLSSQGQPQHF
TGTGCCAGCAGCTTATCTTCGCAGGGGCAGCCCCAGCATTTT
>TRBV19|TRBJ1-5|NA|NA
CASSGSGVNQPQHF
TGTGCCAGTAGTGGGAGTGGGGTAAATCAGCCCCAGCATTTT
>TRBV27|TRBJ2-3|TRBD2|NA
CASSPPGSGRTGTDTQYF
TGTGCCAGCAGTCCTCCGGGTAGCGGGAGAACGGGAACAGATACGCAGTATTTT
>TRBV19|TRBJ2-1|NA|NA
CASSIDLPSYNEQFF
TGTGCCAGTAGTATAGACTTACCGTCCTACAATGAGCAGTTCTTC
>TRBV6-6|TRBJ1-1|TRBD1|NA
CASSSRTGGVTEAFF
TGTGCCAGCAGTTCCAGGACAGGGGGTGTGACTGAAGCTTTCTTT
>TRBV15|TRBJ1-3|NA|NA
CATSNRRGAAGGNTIYF
TGTGCCACCAGCAACCGGCGGGGCGCCGCGGGCGGAAACACCATATATTTT
>TRBV6-5|TRBJ2-3|NA|NA
CASRVQGGADTQYF
TGTGCCAGCAGAGTACAGGGTGGGGCAGATACGCAGTATTTT
>TRBV19|TRBJ1-6|TRBD1|NA
CASARQGYNSPLHF
TGTGCCAGTGCCAGACAGGGCTATAATTCACCCCTCCACTTT
>TRBV2|TRBJ2-2|NA|NA
CASSDARAGTLFF
TGTGCCAGCAGTGATGCGCGGGCCGGGACGTTGTTTTTT
>TRBV6-5|TRBJ2-1|TRBD2|NA
CASSYLLAGGNEQFF
TGTGCCAGCAGTTACTTGCTAGCGGGAGGTAATGAGCAGTTCTTC
>TRBV6-1|TRBJ1-5|TRBD1|NA
CASSARQGEPNSNQPQHF
TGTGCCAGCAGTGCGCGACAGGGGGAGCCCAATAGCAATCAGCCCCAGCATTTT
>TRBV6-4|TRBJ1-6|NA|NA
CASSVDGYNSPLHF
TGTGCCAGCAGCGTTGACGGATATAATTCACCCCTCCACTTT
>TRBV7-9|TRBJ1-1|NA|NA
CASSLDSYTEAFF
TGTGCCAGCAGCTTAGACAGTTACACTGAAGCTTTCTTT
>TRBV18|TRBJ2-2|NA|once
CASPVMAPNTGELFF
TGTGCCAGCCCGGTAATGGCCCCGAACACCGGGGAGCTGTTTTTT
>TRBV5-1|TRBJ2-4|NA|NA
CASSPQLAKNIQYF
TGCGCCAGCAGCCCCCAGTTAGCCAAAAACATTCAGTACTTC
>TRBV19|TRBJ1-2|TRBD1|NA
CASKSGQGVGSRYGYTF
TGTGCCAGTAAGTCGGGACAGGGAGTTGGTAGTCGATATGGCTACACCTTC
>TRBV11-3|TRBJ1-1|NA|few
CASSFREGTEAFF
TGTGCCAGCAGCTTTCGAGAGGGCACTGAAGCTTTCTTT
>TRBV2|TRBJ2-2|TRBD1|NA
CASSDSPTGVHTGELFF
TGTGCCAGCAGTGACTCCCCCACAGGGGTCCACACCGGGGAGCTGTTTTTT
>TRBV15|TRBJ1-1|NA|NA
CATSREGNTEAFF
TGTGCCACCAGCAGAGAAGGTAACACTGAAGCTTTCTTT
>TRBV27|TRBJ2-2|NA|NA
CASSSLAAGELFF
TGTGCCAGCAGTTCCTTGGCGGCCGGGGAGCTGTTTTTT
>TRBV7-7|TRBJ2-4|NA|once
CASSSGPFGIQYF
TGTGCTAGCAGCTCCGGGCCCTTTGGCATTCAGTACTTC
>TRBV10-1|TRBJ2-5|NA|NA
CASSESSPQETQYF
TGCGCCAGCAGTGAGTCTAGTCCCCAAGAGACCCAGTACTTC
>TRBV15|TRBJ2-2|NA|NA
CATSSRAIPGGGELFF
TGTGCCACCAGCAGCAGGGCAATCCCCGGGGGAGGGGAGCTGTTTTTT
>TRBV5-4|TRBJ1-2|NA|NA
CASSLGWANYGYTF
TGTGCCAGCAGCTTGGGGTGGGCTAACTATGGCTACACCTTC
>TRBV27|TRBJ2-1|NA|NA
CASSFLGYNEQFF
TGTGCCAGCAGTTTCTTGGGGTACAATGAGCAGTTCTTC
>TRBV27|TRBJ1-5|NA|NA
CASSFSTPDNQPQHF
TGTGCCAGCAGCTTCAGTACCCCTGACAATCAGCCCCAGCATTTT
>TRBV5-1|TRBJ1-1|TRBD1|NA
CASSFGTDQITEAFF
TGCGCCAGCAGCTTTGGGACAGACCAGATTACTGAAGCTTTCTTT
>TRBV5-1|TRBJ2-1|NA|NA
CASSSGRLSSYNEQFF
TGCGCCAGCAGCTCAGGGCGCCTGAGCTCCTACAATGAGCAGTTCTTC